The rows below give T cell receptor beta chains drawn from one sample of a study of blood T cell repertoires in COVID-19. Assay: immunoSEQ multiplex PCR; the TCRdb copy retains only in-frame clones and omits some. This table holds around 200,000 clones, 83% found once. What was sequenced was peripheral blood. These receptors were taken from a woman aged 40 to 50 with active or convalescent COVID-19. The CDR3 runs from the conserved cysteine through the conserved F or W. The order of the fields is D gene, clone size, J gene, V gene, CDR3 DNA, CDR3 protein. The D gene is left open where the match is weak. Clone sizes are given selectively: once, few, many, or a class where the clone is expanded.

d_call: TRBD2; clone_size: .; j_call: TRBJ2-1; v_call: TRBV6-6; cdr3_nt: TGTGCCAGCACTAGCGGCCACAATGAGCAGTTCTTC; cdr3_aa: CASTSGHNEQFF
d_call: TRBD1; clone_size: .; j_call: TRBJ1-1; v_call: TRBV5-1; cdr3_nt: TGCGCCAGCAGCGATCCTAGACAGGGGGATATGAACACTGAAGCTTTCTTT; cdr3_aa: CASSDPRQGDMNTEAFF
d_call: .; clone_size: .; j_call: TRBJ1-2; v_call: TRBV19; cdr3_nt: TGTGCCAGTAGTATACCTTCAACAGGGAACTATGGCTACACCTTC; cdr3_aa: CASSIPSTGNYGYTF
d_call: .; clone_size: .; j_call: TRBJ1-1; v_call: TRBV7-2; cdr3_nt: TGTGCCAGCAGCTTAGATAACGGGGGGAACACTGAAGCTTTCTTT; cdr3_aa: CASSLDNGGNTEAFF
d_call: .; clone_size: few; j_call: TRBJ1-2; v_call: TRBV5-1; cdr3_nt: TGCGCCAGCGGGGACCCGGGGGGAAATGTGGCATATGGCTACACCTTC; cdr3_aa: CASGDPGGNVAYGYTF
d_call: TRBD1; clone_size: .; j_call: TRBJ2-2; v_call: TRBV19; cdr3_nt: TGTGCCAGTAGCCTACAGGGGCCCCCGAACACCGGGGAGCTGTTTTTT; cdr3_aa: CASSLQGPPNTGELFF
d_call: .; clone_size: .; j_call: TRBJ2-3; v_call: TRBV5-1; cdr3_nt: TGCGCCAGCAAAACTAGGACCGGGGGAGATACGCAGTATTTT; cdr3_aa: CASKTRTGGDTQYF
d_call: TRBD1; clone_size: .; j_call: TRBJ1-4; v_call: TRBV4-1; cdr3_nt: TGCGCCAGCAGCCCTCTATTCGGGCGGGACAGGGGTGAAAAACTGTTTTTT; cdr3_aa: CASSPLFGRDRGEKLFF
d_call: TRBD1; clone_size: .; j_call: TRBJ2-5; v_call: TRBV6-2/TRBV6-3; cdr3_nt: TGTGCCAGCAGTTACTCGACAGGGGAGAGAGAGACCCAGTACTTC; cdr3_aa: CASSYSTGERETQYF
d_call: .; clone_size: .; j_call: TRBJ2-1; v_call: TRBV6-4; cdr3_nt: TGTGCCAGCAGTGCCCCCCCGCGCAATGAGCAGTTCTTC; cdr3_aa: CASSAPPRNEQFF
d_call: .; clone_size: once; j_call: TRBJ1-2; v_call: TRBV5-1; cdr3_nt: TGCGCCAGCAACTGCACAGGGTTGACGCGCGGCTACACCTTC; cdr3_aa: CASNCTGLTRGYTF
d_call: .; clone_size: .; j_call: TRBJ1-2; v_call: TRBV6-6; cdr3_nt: TGTGCCAGCAGTTACTTCTTGACGGGCTATGGCTACACCTTC; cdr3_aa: CASSYFLTGYGYTF
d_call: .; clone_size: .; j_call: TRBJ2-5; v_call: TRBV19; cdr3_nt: TGTGCCAGTAGCGGTACGGGGTCAAGAGAGACCCAGTACTTC; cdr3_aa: CASSGTGSRETQYF
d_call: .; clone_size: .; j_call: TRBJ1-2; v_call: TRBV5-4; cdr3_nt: TGTGCCAGCACACCAGGGCAAGGGTTCGTTAACTATGGCTACACCTTC; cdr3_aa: CASTPGQGFVNYGYTF
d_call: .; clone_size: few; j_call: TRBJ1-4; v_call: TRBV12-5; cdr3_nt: TGTGCTAGTGGTTATGCTACAGGAAACGAAAAACTGTTTTTT; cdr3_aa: CASGYATGNEKLFF
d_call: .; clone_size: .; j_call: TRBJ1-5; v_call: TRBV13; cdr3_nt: TGTGCCAGCAGTCGGGGGGTCAGGAGCAATCAGCCCCAGCATTTT; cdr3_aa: CASSRGVRSNQPQHF
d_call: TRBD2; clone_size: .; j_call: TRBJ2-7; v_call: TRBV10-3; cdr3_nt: TGTGCCATCAGAGTAACTGAGCGGGGTTACTACGAGCAGTACTTC; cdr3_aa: CAIRVTERGYYEQYF
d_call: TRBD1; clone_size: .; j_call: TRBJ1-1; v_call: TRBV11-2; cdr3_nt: TGTGCCAGCAGCTTAACCGGGACAGGGGTCCGGGCTTTCTTT; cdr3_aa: CASSLTGTGVRAFF
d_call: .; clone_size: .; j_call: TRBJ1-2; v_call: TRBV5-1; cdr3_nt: TGCGCCAGCAGCTTGCGACAGGATGGCTACACCTTC; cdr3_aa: CASSLRQDGYTF
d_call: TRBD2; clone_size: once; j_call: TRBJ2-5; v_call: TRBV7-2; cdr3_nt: TGTGCCAGCAGCTTAGGGGCTAGCGGGGGCCAAGAGACCCAGTACTTC; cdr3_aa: CASSLGASGGQETQYF
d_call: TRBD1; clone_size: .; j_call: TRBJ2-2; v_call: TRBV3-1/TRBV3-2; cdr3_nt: TGTGCCAGCAGCCCCAGGGGGCTACACACCGGGGAGCTGTTTTTT; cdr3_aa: CASSPRGLHTGELFF
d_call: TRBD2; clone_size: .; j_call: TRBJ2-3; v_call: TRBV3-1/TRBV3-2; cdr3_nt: TGTGCCAGCAGTCTCGGTGGGAGGGACACAGATACGCAGTATTTT; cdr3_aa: CASSLGGRDTDTQYF
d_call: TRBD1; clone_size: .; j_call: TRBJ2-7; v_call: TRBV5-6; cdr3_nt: TGTGCCAGCAGCACAAACAGGGGGCGCACATCCGAGCAGTACTTC; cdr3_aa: CASSTNRGRTSEQYF
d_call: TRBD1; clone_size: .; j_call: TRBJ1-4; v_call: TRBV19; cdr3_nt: TGTGCCAGTAGTATAGCTGGCAGGGGGCGCAATGAAAAACTGTTTTTT; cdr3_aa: CASSIAGRGRNEKLFF
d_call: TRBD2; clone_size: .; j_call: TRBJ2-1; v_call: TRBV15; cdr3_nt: TGTGCCACCAGCAGAGGGCTTGGGACTAGCGGGATCGGGGAGCAGTTCTTC; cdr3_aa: CATSRGLGTSGIGEQFF